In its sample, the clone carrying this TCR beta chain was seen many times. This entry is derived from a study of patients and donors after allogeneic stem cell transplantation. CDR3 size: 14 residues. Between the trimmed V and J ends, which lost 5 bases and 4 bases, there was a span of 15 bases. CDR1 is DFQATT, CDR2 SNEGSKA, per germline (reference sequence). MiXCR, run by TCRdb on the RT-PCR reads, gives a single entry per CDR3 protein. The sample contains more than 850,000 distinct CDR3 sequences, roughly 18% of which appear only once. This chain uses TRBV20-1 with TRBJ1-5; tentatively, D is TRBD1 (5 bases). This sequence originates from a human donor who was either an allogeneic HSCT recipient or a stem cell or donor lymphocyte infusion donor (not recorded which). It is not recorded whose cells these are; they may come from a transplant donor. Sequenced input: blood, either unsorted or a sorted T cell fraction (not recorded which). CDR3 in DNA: TGCAGTGCTCCTGGGGCTGTCGGGAATCAGCCCCAGCATTTT. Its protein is CSAPGAVGNQPQHF.